The rows below give T cell receptor beta chains drawn from one sample of a study of T cell repertoires in cytomegalovirus infection. One entry per CDR3 protein, called by TCRdb with MiXCR from the reads. The sample includes 370,000 or so distinct CDR3 sequences, around a third of them seen just once. Antigen specificity for these receptors is unknown. Sequences were derived from cultured PBMCs, sampled from culture after CMV antigen stimulation. The receptors shown here come from a human donor in good health (CMV status not recorded). Some clones in this sample may be carry-over from other donors' samples. Both conserved end residues are part of each CDR3. A D gene is named only where the DNA matches it firmly. Size values are once, few and many counts, or a class for expanded clones, and some rows have none.

D gene,V gene,clone size,J gene,CDR3 DNA,CDR3 protein
.,TRBV6-2/TRBV6-3,few,TRBJ2-7,TGTGCCAGCAGTTACTTTCTGGGCGAGCAGTACTTC,CASSYFLGEQYF
.,TRBV7-2,many,TRBJ2-3,TGTGCCAGCAGCTCCGATAGTAGCACAGATACGCAGTATTTT,CASSSDSSTDTQYF
.,TRBV7-2,many,TRBJ2-1,TGTGCCAGCAGCTTCAGCGTCTACTACAATGAGCAGTTCTTC,CASSFSVYYNEQFF
.,TRBV7-2,.,TRBJ2-3,TGTGCCAGCAGCTCGACTAGGCTCGATACGCAGTATTTT,CASSSTRLDTQYF
.,TRBV6-2/TRBV6-3,.,TRBJ2-2,TGTGCCAGCAGTTACCTTGGCGGATCCGCGAACACCGGGGAGCTGTTTTTT,CASSYLGGSANTGELFF
TRBD2,TRBV6-5,.,TRBJ2-5,TGTGCCAGCAGTTACAGCGGGAGGGCCCATGAGACCCAGTACTTC,CASSYSGRAHETQYF
.,TRBV20-1,few,TRBJ2-5,TGCAGTGCTACGTTAGGGGCGTTCCAAGAGACCCAGTACTTC,CSATLGAFQETQYF
.,TRBV7-9,.,TRBJ1-1,TGTGCCAGCAGCGCAGGTCTAGGTGAAGCTTTCTTT,CASSAGLGEAFF
.,TRBV12-3/TRBV12-4,few,TRBJ2-6,TGTGCCAGCGGGTCGAGACAGTCTTCCTCTGGGGCCAACGTCCTGACTTTC,CASGSRQSSSGANVLTF
TRBD2,TRBV11-2,few,TRBJ2-1,TGTGCCAGCAGCCCCGGGACTAGCTACCTTTTCAATGAGCAGTTCTTC,CASSPGTSYLFNEQFF
TRBD1,TRBV24-1,few,TRBJ2-3,TGTGCCACCGAGGGACAGACCACAGATACGCAGTATTTT,CATEGQTTDTQYF
.,TRBV12-3/TRBV12-4,.,TRBJ2-1,TGTGCCAGCAGCCGACAGCGGTACAATGAGCAGTTCTTC,CASSRQRYNEQFF
.,TRBV10-3,few,TRBJ2-2,TGTGCCATCAGTGAGTCGAGTCTAGCAACCGCCGGGGAGCTGTTTTTT,CAISESSLATAGELFF
.,TRBV19,.,TRBJ2-7,TGTGCCAGTAGTATGTCCGGGCATCGGGCGCGCGAGCAGTACTTC,CASSMSGHRAREQYF
.,TRBV7-2,many,TRBJ2-1,TGTGCCAGCAGCTTCTTAAACGAATTATCCTACAATGAGCAGTTCTTC,CASSFLNELSYNEQFF
.,TRBV28,few,TRBJ1-2,TGTGCCAGCAGTTTCTCAACAGGGAGGAGGAGCGGTGGGGAGGGTGGCTACACCTTC,CASSFSTGRRSGGEGGYTF
.,TRBV6-2/TRBV6-3,.,TRBJ2-1,TGTGCCAGCACCCCTCCCCCTTCGAGCTCCTACAATGAGCAGTTCTTC,CASTPPPSSSYNEQFF
.,TRBV25-1,few,TRBJ2-1,TGTGCCAGCAGTGACTCAGCGGGTGACACCTACAATGAGCAGTTCTTC,CASSDSAGDTYNEQFF
.,TRBV6-2/TRBV6-3,few,TRBJ2-5,TGTGCCAGCAGTTCACGGGGAAGGGAGACCCAGTACTTC,CASSSRGRETQYF
.,TRBV7-8,few,TRBJ1-1,TGTGCCAGCAGCTGGCAGGGAAGGATGAACACTGAAGCTTTCTTT,CASSWQGRMNTEAFF
TRBD1,TRBV20-1,.,TRBJ2-6,TGCAGTGCCGCCGGGACAGGGAGAACTGGGGCCAACGTCCTGACTTTC,CSAAGTGRTGANVLTF
.,TRBV12-3/TRBV12-4,few,TRBJ1-1,TGTGCCAGCAGAATCCGTGATGGAGTCGGCACTGAAGCTTTCTTT,CASRIRDGVGTEAFF
.,TRBV6-6,few,TRBJ2-1,TGTGCCAGCAGTCGTTTTCAGCCCCCCAACTACAATGAGCAGTTCTTC,CASSRFQPPNYNEQFF
.,TRBV20-1,.,TRBJ2-3,TGCAGTGCTAGATATGTAGATACGCAGTATTTT,CSARYVDTQYF
TRBD1,TRBV7-8,few,TRBJ1-2,TGTGCCAGCAGCCCCGGGACAGGGTCCCGTCACACCTTC,CASSPGTGSRHTF
.,TRBV6-5,.,TRBJ2-3,TGTGCCAGCAGTACACGCCGAGGGAAACACACAGATACGCAGTATTTT,CASSTRRGKHTDTQYF
.,TRBV20-1,.,TRBJ2-7,TGCAGTGCTAGAGAATCGGGCAGGGGGGTAGTTTTCAACGAGCAGTACTTC,CSARESGRGVVFNEQYF
TRBD2,TRBV7-3,few,TRBJ2-5,TGTGCCAGCAGCTTAGCGGGAGCCCCCCAAGAGACCCAGTACTTC,CASSLAGAPQETQYF
.,TRBV7-2,few,TRBJ2-1,TGTGCCAGCAGCTCAACCGGGAATGAGCAGTTCTTC,CASSSTGNEQFF
.,TRBV6-2/TRBV6-3,.,TRBJ2-1,TGTGCCAGCAGTTACCCGAAATGGGCGGGAAGTAACAATGAGCAGTTCTTC,CASSYPKWAGSNNEQFF
.,TRBV7-2,few,TRBJ2-2,TGTGCCAGCAGCCGTGCAGGGGGGCCCGGGGAGCTGTTTTTT,CASSRAGGPGELFF
TRBD2,TRBV7-2,.,TRBJ2-6,TGTGCCAGCAGCTTCGGGCCCGGGGGGACTGGGGCCAACGTCCTGACTTTC,CASSFGPGGTGANVLTF
.,TRBV28,.,TRBJ1-5,TGTGCCAGCAGTTCAGACGGGGGGAATCAGCCCCAGCATTTT,CASSSDGGNQPQHF
.,TRBV10-2,.,TRBJ2-2,TGCGCCAGCAGTGTTTCGGGAGCAACCTCCGGGGAGCTGTTTTTT,CASSVSGATSGELFF
.,TRBV6-1,many,TRBJ1-5,TGTGCCAGCAGTGAACTTGCCCAAACGATGGCTGGAATGATGAACCCCCAGCATTTT,CASSELAQTMAGMMNPQHF
TRBD1,TRBV12-3/TRBV12-4,few,TRBJ1-2,TGTGCCAGCGTCCCCTCCGGGACAGGCCACTATGGCTACACCTTC,CASVPSGTGHYGYTF
.,TRBV27,.,TRBJ2-2,TGTGCCAGCAGTTTATCAAGAGGCACCGGGGAGCTGCTTTTT,CASSLSRGTGELLF
.,TRBV11-2,.,TRBJ1-2,TGTGCCAGCAGCTTAATAAATCGTAACTATGGCTACACCTTC,CASSLINRNYGYTF
.,TRBV7-2,.,TRBJ2-3,TGTGCCAGCAGCTCCCCCGGCGTCAGTACGCAGTATTTT,CASSSPGVSTQYF
.,TRBV28,.,TRBJ1-5,TGTGCCAGCAGTTTCAGGGGATTGACTCAGCCCCAGCATTTT,CASSFRGLTQPQHF
.,TRBV11-2,.,TRBJ1-1,TGTGCCAGCAGCTTTAGAGGAGCCACCCCGGACACTGAAGCTTTCTTT,CASSFRGATPDTEAFF
.,TRBV4-2,.,TRBJ2-4,TGTGCCAGCAGCCAAGATGGAGCGATCTCAAACATTCAGTACTTC,CASSQDGAISNIQYF